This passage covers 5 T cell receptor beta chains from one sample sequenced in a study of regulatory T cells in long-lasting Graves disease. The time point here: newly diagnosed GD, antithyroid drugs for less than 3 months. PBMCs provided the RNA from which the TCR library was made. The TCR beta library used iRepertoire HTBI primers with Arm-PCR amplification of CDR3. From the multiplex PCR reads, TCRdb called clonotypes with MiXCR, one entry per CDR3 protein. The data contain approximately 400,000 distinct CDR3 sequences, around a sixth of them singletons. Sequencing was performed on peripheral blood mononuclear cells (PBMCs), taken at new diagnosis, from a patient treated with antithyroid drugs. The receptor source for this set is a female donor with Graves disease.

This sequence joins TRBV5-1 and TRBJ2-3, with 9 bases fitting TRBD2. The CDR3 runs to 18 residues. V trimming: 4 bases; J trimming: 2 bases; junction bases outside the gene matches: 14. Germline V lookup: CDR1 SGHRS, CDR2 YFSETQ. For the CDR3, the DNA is TGCGCCAGCAGCCCATCCGGGGGACTAGCAGGAAACACAGATACGCAGTATTTT. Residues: CASSPSGGLAGNTDTQYF.

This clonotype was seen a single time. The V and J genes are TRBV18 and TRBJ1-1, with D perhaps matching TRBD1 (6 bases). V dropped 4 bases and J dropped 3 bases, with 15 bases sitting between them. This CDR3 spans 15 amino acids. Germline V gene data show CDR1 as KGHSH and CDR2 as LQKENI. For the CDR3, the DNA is TGTGCCAGCTCACAAAGCCGGGACAAGGACACTGAAGCTTTCTTT. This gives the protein CASSQSRDKDTEAFF.

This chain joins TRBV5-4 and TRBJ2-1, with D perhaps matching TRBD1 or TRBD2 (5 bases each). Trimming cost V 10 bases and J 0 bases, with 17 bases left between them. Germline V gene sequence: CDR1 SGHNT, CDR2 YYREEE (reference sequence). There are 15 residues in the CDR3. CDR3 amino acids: CAGTTDPSSYNEQFF. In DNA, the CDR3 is TGTGCCGGGACGACGGACCCGAGCTCCTACAATGAGCAGTTCTTC.

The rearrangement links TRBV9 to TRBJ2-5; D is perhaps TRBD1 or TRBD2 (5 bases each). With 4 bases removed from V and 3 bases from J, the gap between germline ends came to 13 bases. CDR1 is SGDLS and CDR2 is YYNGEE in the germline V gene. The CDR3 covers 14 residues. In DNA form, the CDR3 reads TGTGCCAGCAGCCTGGACTTAGGGGAAGAGACCCAGTACTTC. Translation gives CASSLDLGEETQYF.

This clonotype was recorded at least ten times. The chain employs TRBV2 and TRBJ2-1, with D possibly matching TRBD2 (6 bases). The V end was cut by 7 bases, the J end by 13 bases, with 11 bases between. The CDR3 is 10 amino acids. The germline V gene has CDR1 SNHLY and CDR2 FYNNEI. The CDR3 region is CASIDGSQFF. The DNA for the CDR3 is TGTGCCAGCATTGACGGGAGCCAGTTCTTC.